This record covers a single T cell receptor (beta chain). None of the donors, who were healthy HIV-negative adults, had recently had acute infections or vaccinations. The data belong to a study of shared clonotypes between healthy human individuals. V was shortened by 5 bases and J by 5 bases, with 11 bases between the two germline ends. The germline gives CDR1 SGHNT, CDR2 YYREEE (reference sequence). CDR3 length equals 13 residues. Repertoires were generated with immunoSEQ multiplex PCR, while TCRdb's copy carries only in-frame clones and drops some. The sample yields fewer than 150,000 clones, approximately 70% seen once.

The source of this sequence is a woman in her twenties or thirties in good health. V and J are TRBV5-4 and TRBJ1-5; D not certain. Sample: memory CD8+ T cells sorted from blood. Subset given: CD45RO+ cells pooled with CCR7-negative TemRA cells. CDR3 in DNA: TGTGCCAGCAGTCAAGAGGGAGATCAGCCCCAGCATTTT. Amino acid sequence: CASSQEGDQPQHF.